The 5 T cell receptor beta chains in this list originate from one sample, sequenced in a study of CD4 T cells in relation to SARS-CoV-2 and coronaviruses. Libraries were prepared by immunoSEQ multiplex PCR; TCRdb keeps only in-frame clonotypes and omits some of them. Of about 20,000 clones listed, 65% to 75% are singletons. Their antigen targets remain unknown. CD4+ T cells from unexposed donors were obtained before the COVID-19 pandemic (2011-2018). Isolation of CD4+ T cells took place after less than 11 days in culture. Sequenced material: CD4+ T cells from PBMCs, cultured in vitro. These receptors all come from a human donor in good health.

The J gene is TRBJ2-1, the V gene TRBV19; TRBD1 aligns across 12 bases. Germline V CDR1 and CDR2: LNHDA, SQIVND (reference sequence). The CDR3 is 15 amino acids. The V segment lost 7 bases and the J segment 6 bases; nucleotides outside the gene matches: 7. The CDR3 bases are TGTGCCAGTAACGCGGGACAGGGGGCCGCCAATGAGCAGTTCTTC. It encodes CASNAGQGAANEQFF.

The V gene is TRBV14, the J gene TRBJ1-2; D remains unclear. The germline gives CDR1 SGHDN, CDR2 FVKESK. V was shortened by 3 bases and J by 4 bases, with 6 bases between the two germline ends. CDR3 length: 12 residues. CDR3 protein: CASSQEAYGYTF. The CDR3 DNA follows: TGTGCCAGCAGCCAGGAAGCCTATGGCTACACCTTC.

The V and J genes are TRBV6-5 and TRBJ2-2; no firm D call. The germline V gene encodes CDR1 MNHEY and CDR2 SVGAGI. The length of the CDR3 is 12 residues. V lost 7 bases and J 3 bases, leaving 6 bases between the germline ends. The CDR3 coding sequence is TGTGCCAGCACGGGCGACACCGGGGAGCTGTTTTTT. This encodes CASTGDTGELFF.

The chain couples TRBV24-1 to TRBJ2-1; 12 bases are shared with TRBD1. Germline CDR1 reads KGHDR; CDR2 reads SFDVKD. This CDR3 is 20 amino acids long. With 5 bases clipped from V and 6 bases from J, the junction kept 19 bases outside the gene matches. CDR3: CATSGRDRGHSGSTINEQFF. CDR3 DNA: TGTGCCACCAGTGGAAGGGACAGGGGGCATTCCGGGTCCACAATCAATGAGCAGTTCTTC.

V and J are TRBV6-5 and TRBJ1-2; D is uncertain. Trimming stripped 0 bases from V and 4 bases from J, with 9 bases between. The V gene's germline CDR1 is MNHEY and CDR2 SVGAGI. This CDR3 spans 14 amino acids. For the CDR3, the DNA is TGTGCCAGCAGTTACTCTCGGCAGAGCTATGGCTACACCTTC. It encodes CASSYSRQSYGYTF.